The source of this T cell receptor (beta chain) is a study of type 1 and type 2 diabetes patients. Across the study: Magnetic bead positive selection isolated CD4+ or CD8+ T cells from PBMCs.

Donors had no other autoimmune disease or infection in four weeks. Around 9.5 milliliters of peripheral blood were drawn from each donor. Study conclusions and caveats: Type 2 diabetes and control samples shared highly correlated V and J usage, averaging approximately 0.97.

The CDR3 sequence is 15 residues long. Trimming cost V 7 bases and J 0 bases; bases outside gene matches: 4. PCR was run on genomic DNA. Multiplex PCR with 30 forward and 13 reverse primers amplified the TCR beta CDR3. TCRdb ran MiXCR on the multiplex PCR reads and lists one entry per CDR3 protein. Here the sample spans 280,000 or so distinct CDR3 sequences, roughly 50% being singletons. This clonotype was detected once. Its cognate antigen is unknown. Sample: peripheral blood mononuclear cells (PBMCs). The chain recombines TRBV12-3 or TRBV12-4 with TRBJ1-5; 9 bases agree with TRBD1. The receptor was isolated from a man aged 18 to 29 with type 2 diabetes. CDR3 sequence (DNA): TGTGCCAGCAATGGGACAGGGTATAGCAATCAGCCCCAGCATTTT. Its translation: CASNGTGYSNQPQHF.